This TCR beta chain appears in the sequencing data of a study of response to subunit inactivated influenza vaccine. From the RT-PCR reads, TCRdb called clonotypes with MiXCR, one entry per CDR3 protein. The sample shows about 520,000 distinct CDR3 sequences, 25% of them seen only once. The CDR3 has 12 amino acids. Germline V gene sequence: CDR1 DFQATT, CDR2 SNEGSKA (reference sequence). V gave up 6 bases and J gave up 8 bases; unmatched junction bases: 9. The input for sequencing was CD4+ T cells sorted from PBMCs, taken approximately 5 days after vaccination. V usage is TRBV20-1 and J usage is TRBJ2-5; 7 bases map to TRBD1. This receptor was taken from a man in his fifties or sixties who received an inactivated influenza vaccine. CDR3 sequence reads: CSARGLIDTQYF. CDR3 coding DNA: TGCAGTGCCAGGGGGTTAATTGATACCCAGTACTTC.